This TCR beta chain emerged from a study of T cell clones after liver transplantation. Germline lookup yields CDR1 MNHEY and CDR2 SMNVEV (reference sequence). V trimming: 1 base; J trimming: 8 bases; junction bases outside the gene matches: 16. This CDR3 has 17 residues. Note on this clone: What it binds is unknown.

Overall study results and limits: Conclusions were preliminary, with small, heterogeneous patient groups.

Using immunoSEQ multiplex PCR, the repertoire was profiled, and TCRdb retains in-frame clones only, with some absent. The sample shows approximately 19,000 clones, more than 75% of them seen only once. The receptor comes from a human patient who received a liver transplant. Some of these T cells may belong to the graft donor. The chain is built from TRBV27 and TRBJ1-2; the match to TRBD1 covers 7 bases. Sequencing was performed on CD8+ T cells from blood, taken less than 50 months after liver transplant. CDR3 sequence: CASSLLGSGGLGLGYTF. The CDR3 DNA reads as TGTGCCAGCAGTTTATTGGGGTCAGGGGGTCTAGGGTTAGGCTACACCTTC.